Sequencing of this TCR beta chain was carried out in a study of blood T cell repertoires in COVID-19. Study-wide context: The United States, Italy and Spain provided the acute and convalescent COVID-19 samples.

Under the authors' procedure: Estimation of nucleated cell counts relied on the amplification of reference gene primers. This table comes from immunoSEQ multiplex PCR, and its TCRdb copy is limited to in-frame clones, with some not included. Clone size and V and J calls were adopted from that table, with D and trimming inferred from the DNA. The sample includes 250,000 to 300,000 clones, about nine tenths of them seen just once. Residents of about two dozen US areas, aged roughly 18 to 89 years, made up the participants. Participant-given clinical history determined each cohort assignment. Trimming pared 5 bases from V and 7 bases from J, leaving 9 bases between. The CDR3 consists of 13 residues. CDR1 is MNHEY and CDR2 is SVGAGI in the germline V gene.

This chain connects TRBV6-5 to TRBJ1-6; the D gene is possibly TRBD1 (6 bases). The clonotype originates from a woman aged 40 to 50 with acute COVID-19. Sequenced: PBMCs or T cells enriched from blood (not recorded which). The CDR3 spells CASSTGYNSPLHF. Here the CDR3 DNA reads TGTGCCAGCAGTACAGGGTACAATTCACCCCTCCACTTT.